This T cell receptor beta chain was captured by sequencing in a study of blood T cell repertoires in COVID-19. Across the study: There were acute and convalescent COVID-19 samples, and they came from the United States, Italy and Spain.

This CDR3 contains 17 residues. From germline, CDR1 is MNHEY and CDR2 SVGEGT. The V segment lost 6 bases and the J segment 5 bases; nucleotides outside the gene matches: 18. Produced via immunoSEQ multiplex PCR; TCRdb's table is partial and in-frame only. The sample gives roughly 200,000 clones, about 75% of which show up once; around 8.9% is in the top ten. The sequence was collected from a woman aged 45 to 65 with active or convalescent COVID-19. V usage is TRBV6-2 or TRBV6-3 and J usage is TRBJ1-1, with 7 bases matching TRBD1. The sample comprised peripheral blood. The CDR3 reads CASSYPLDRPVGTEAFF. The CDR3 bases are TGTGCCAGCAGCTATCCTTTGGACAGGCCGGTGGGTACTGAAGCTTTCTTT.